This TCR beta chain was found in a study of T cell responses to AZD1222 COVID-19 vaccine. Using immunoSEQ multiplex PCR, the repertoire was profiled, and TCRdb retains in-frame clones only, with some absent. The table records roughly 110,000 clones, around nine tenths of them present only once. General observations from the study: A reported finding is that nearly half of spike-specific TCRs target unmutated variant regions.

As regards this clone: Its antigen remains unknown.

Germline CDR1 is LGHDT and CDR2 is YNNKEL (reference sequence). This CDR3 is 14 amino acids long. V was pared by 4 bases and J by 6 bases, with 16 bases between. Some second doses came at about 4 weeks and others at about 12 weeks; these were pooled. The receptor's source is an adult who received the AZD1222 COVID-19 vaccine. V usage is TRBV3-1 (or the pseudogene TRBV3-2) and J usage is TRBJ2-7, with a weak D call TRBD2 (6 bases). The sequencing here drew on peripheral blood, taken 28 days after the second AZD1222 dose. CDR3 sequence reads: CASSPGGVLGEQYF. The CDR3 DNA reads TGTGCCAGCAGCCCTGGAGGGGTGTTGGGCGAGCAGTACTTC.